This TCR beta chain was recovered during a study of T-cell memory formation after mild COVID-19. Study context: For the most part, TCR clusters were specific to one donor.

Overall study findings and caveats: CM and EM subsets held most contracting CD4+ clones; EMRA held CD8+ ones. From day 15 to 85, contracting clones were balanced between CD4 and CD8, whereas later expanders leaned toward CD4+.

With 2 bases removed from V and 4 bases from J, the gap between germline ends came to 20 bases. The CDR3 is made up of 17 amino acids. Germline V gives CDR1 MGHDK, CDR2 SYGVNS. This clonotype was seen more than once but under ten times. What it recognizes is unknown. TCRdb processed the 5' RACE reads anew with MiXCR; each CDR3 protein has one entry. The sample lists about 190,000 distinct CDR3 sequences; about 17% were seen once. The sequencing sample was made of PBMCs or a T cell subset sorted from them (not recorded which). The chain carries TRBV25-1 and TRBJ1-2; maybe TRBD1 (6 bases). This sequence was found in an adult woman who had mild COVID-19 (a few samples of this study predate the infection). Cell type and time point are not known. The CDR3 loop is CASSERFGRGARYGYTF. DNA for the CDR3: TGTGCCAGCAGTGAACGTTTTGGGAGGGGGGCTCGCTATGGCTACACCTTC.